Listed below are T cell receptor beta chains from one sample, sequenced in a study of T cell clones after liver transplantation. Generated by immunoSEQ multiplex PCR, the TCRdb table keeps only in-frame clones and is missing some. Counted here are tens of thousands of clones, about 85% occurring once; the ten biggest clones make up approximately 2.1%. The input for sequencing was CD4+ T cells from blood, taken around 50 months after liver transplant. These receptors were taken from a human patient who received a liver transplant. The graft donor may have contributed some T cells. The CDR3 runs from the conserved cysteine through the conserved F or W. The order of the fields is J gene, V gene, clone size, D gene, CDR3 protein, CDR3 DNA. D genes are given only for firm matches. Clone sizes are given selectively: once, few, many, or a class where the clone is expanded.

j_gene: TRBJ2-3
v_gene: TRBV15
abundance: .
d_gene: .
CDR3aa: CATSRDRGPADTQYF
CDR3nt: TGTGCCACCAGCAGAGATCGGGGCCCCGCCGATACGCAGTATTTT

j_gene: TRBJ2-7
v_gene: TRBV21-1
abundance: .
d_gene: .
CDR3aa: CASSLPRAGKWVCSYEQYF
CDR3nt: TGTGCCAGCAGCCTCCCCCGGGCAGGTAAGTGGGTATGTTCCTACGAGCAGTACTTC

j_gene: TRBJ2-4
v_gene: TRBV4-3
abundance: once
d_gene: .
CDR3aa: CASSQDLDFKNIQYF
CDR3nt: TGCGCCAGCAGCCAAGACTTGGATTTCAAAAACATTCAGTACTTC

j_gene: TRBJ2-3
v_gene: TRBV6-1
abundance: .
d_gene: TRBD2
CDR3aa: CASSERVSGGLTDTQYF
CDR3nt: TGTGCCAGCAGTGAACGAGTTAGCGGGGGGCTCACAGATACGCAGTATTTT

j_gene: TRBJ2-1
v_gene: TRBV10-3
abundance: once
d_gene: .
CDR3aa: CAIRETTGRDLNEQFF
CDR3nt: TGTGCCATCAGGGAAACGACAGGGAGGGACCTCAATGAGCAGTTCTTC

j_gene: TRBJ2-1
v_gene: TRBV5-1
abundance: .
d_gene: TRBD1
CDR3aa: CASSRRDSLPYNEQFF
CDR3nt: TGCGCCAGCAGCCGCCGGGACAGTCTCCCTTACAATGAGCAGTTCTTC

j_gene: TRBJ1-1
v_gene: TRBV7-3
abundance: .
d_gene: TRBD1
CDR3aa: CASSWTGHTEAFF
CDR3nt: TGTGCCAGCAGCTGGACAGGGCACACTGAAGCTTTCTTT

j_gene: TRBJ2-2
v_gene: TRBV27
abundance: .
d_gene: .
CDR3aa: CASSFSGTANTGELFF
CDR3nt: TGTGCCAGCAGTTTTTCAGGGACCGCGAACACCGGGGAGCTGTTTTTT

j_gene: TRBJ2-7
v_gene: TRBV7-6
abundance: .
d_gene: .
CDR3aa: CASSRPRGDSSYEQYF
CDR3nt: TGTGCCAGCAGTCGCCCTAGGGGGGATTCTTCGTACGAGCAGTACTTC

j_gene: TRBJ2-6
v_gene: TRBV4-2
abundance: .
d_gene: .
CDR3aa: CASSLVLAGANVLTF
CDR3nt: TGTGCCAGCAGCCTGGTGCTTGCTGGGGCCAACGTCCTGACTTTC